One and the same sample provided the 14 T cell receptor beta chains below, sequenced in a study of blood T cell repertoires in COVID-19. The table came from immunoSEQ multiplex PCR; TCRdb's copy has only in-frame clones and leaves some out. Of 150,000 or so clones listed, approximately 91% are singletons. The specimen sequenced was peripheral blood. These receptors were taken from a human donor in a cohort sampled during active COVID-19.

The V and J genes are TRBV3-1 (or the pseudogene TRBV3-2) and TRBJ1-2, with 8 bases matching TRBD1. The CDR3 runs to 14 residues. V lost 2 bases to trimming and J lost 3 bases; unmatched junction nucleotides: 2. CDR1 is LGHDT and CDR2 is YNNKEL in the germline V gene (reference sequence). CDR3 in DNA: TGTGCCAGCAGCCAATCGACAGGGGACTATGGCTACACCTTC. This sequence encodes CASSQSTGDYGYTF.

This chain joins TRBV9 and TRBJ2-3; TRBD2 agrees at 12 bases. Looked up from germline, CDR1 is SGDLS and CDR2 is YYNGEE. With 4 bases clipped from V and 6 bases from J, the junction kept 9 bases outside the gene matches. CDR3 length: 16 residues. CDR3 in DNA: TGTGCCAGCAGCACAACGACTAGCGGGGGTTTGGATACGCAGTATTTT. Amino acid sequence: CASSTTTSGGLDTQYF.

The chain carries TRBV24-1 and TRBJ2-1, with TRBD2 matching 14 bases. Looked up from germline, CDR1 is KGHDR and CDR2 is SFDVKD. V dropped 9 bases and J dropped 1; count of bases not matched to a gene: 7. The CDR3 has 17 residues. CDR3 sequence (DNA): TGTGCCACCGAAGGGACTAGCGGGAGTTGGTCCTACAATGAGCAGTTCTTC. This sequence encodes CATEGTSGSWSYNEQFF.

The rearrangement links TRBV5-1 to TRBJ2-1; 7 bases align to TRBD2. This CDR3 comprises 16 residues. V shed 2 bases and J 3 bases; nucleotides not matched to a gene: 8. The germline V gene encodes CDR1 SGHRS and CDR2 YFSETQ. The CDR3 region has the DNA TGCGCCAGCAGCTTAGGGTCTAGCGGAAACTACAATGAGCAGTTCTTC. As protein: CASSLGSSGNYNEQFF. The full variable domain, with the rest looked up from reference TRBV5-1 and TRBJ2-1, is KAGVTQTPRYLIKTRGQQVTLSCSPISGHRSVSWYQQTPGQGLQFLFEYFSETQRNKGNFPGRFSGRQFSNSRSEMNVSTLELGDSALYLCASSLGSSGNYNEQFFGPGTRLTVL.

In its sample, this clone was seen a few times. Other DNA variants within this sample encode the same CDR3. The gene calls are TRBV7-2 and TRBJ1-5, with D possibly matching TRBD1 (6 bases). V lost 1 base to trimming and J lost 0 bases, with 10 bases between them. The CDR3 is 16 residues long. From germline, CDR1 is SGHTA and CDR2 FQGNSA. The CDR3 nucleotides read TGTGCCAGCAGCTTAGGGGGGGGCTTTAGCAATCAGCCCCAGCATTTT. Protein: CASSLGGGFSNQPQHF.

J is TRBJ2-4 and V is TRBV19, with 7 positions matching TRBD2. Germline lookup yields CDR1 LNHDA and CDR2 SQIVND (reference sequence). This CDR3 has 15 amino acids. The V and J ends lost 1 base and 3 bases, in that order; junction bases with no gene match: 3. The CDR3 loop is CASSIVAGVKNIQYF. DNA of the CDR3: TGTGCCAGTAGTATAGTGGCGGGGGTCAAAAACATTCAGTACTTC.

This chain links TRBV9 with TRBJ1-2; the D gene is possibly TRBD1 (6 bases). Germline CDR1 is SGDLS and CDR2 is YYNGEE. The length of the CDR3 is 15 residues. Trimming shortened V by 0 bases and J by 4 bases, and 13 bases separated the two germline ends. The DNA for the CDR3 is TGTGCCAGCAGCGTAGGTGGGGGCGTCAGCTATGGCTACACCTTC. Translating it yields CASSVGGGVSYGYTF.

The rearrangement links TRBV7-2 to TRBJ1-4, with no clear D. Germline CDR1 SGHTA, CDR2 FQGNSA. Trimming removed 1 base from V and 2 bases from J, with 8 bases in between. The CDR3 has 15 residues. DNA for the CDR3: TGTGCCAGCAGCTTAGATCCGGGTACTAATGAAAAACTGTTTTTT. Protein: CASSLDPGTNEKLFF.

V usage is TRBV7-2 and J usage is TRBJ2-7; no firm D call. The CDR3 totals 14 residues. Per the germline V gene, CDR1 is SGHTA and CDR2 is FQGNSA. V lost 1 base and J 3 bases, leaving 10 bases between the germline ends. The CDR3 is CASSLGTADYEQYF. Here the CDR3 DNA reads TGTGCCAGCAGCTTAGGAACGGCGGACTACGAGCAGTACTTC. The full variable domain, with the rest looked up from reference TRBV7-2 and TRBJ2-7, is GAGVSQSPSNKVTEKGKDVELRCDPISGHTALYWYRQSLGQGLEFLIYFQGNSAPDKSGLPSDRFSAERTGGSVSTLTIQRTQQEDSAVYLCASSLGTADYEQYFGPGTRLTVT.

The chain carries TRBV7-6 and TRBJ2-7, with 7 bases fitting TRBD1. Germline CDR1 and CDR2: SGHVS and FNYEAQ. This CDR3 contains 15 residues. J lost 6 bases, V lost 7 bases, and 15 bases had no gene match. CDR3 sequence: CASTFETGTLAEQYF. The CDR3 DNA sequence: TGTGCCAGCACCTTCGAGACAGGGACACTTGCCGAGCAGTACTTC.

The V gene is TRBV9, the J gene TRBJ2-7, with 12 bases lining up with TRBD2. The CDR3 is 14 amino acids. The germline V gene encodes CDR1 SGDLS and CDR2 YYNGEE. The junction had 3 bases not matched to a gene; V was cut back by 1 base and J by 7 bases. The CDR3 DNA reads as TGTGCCAGCAGCGTAAGTCTAGCGGGGGGGGAGCAGTACTTC. It specifies CASSVSLAGGEQYF.

The rearrangement uses TRBV7-8 and TRBJ1-1; D remains unclear. Germline values: CDR1 SGHVS, CDR2 FQNEAQ. Trimming shortened V by 1 base and J by 5 bases, and 8 bases separated the two germline ends. The CDR3 consists of 13 residues. Here the CDR3 reads CASSLDSITEAFF. The DNA for the CDR3 is TGTGCCAGCAGCTTAGACAGCATTACTGAAGCTTTCTTT. Combining the CDR3 with reference TRBV7-8 and TRBJ1-1 gives the whole variable domain GAGVSQSPRYKVAKRGQDVALRCDPISGHVSLFWYQQALGQGPEFLTYFQNEAQLDKSGLPSDRFFAERPEGSVSTLKIQRTQQEDSAVYLCASSLDSITEAFFGQGTRLTVV.

This chain joins TRBV30 and TRBJ1-6; 9 nucleotides align to TRBD1. The CDR3 consists of 15 residues. V gave up 5 bases and J gave up 5 bases; unmatched junction bases: 7. Germline V gene lookup returns CDR1 GTSNPN and CDR2 SVGIG (reference sequence). This chain's CDR3 is CAWSKGQGNNSPLHF. CDR3 sequence (DNA): TGTGCCTGGTCCAAGGGACAGGGAAATAATTCACCCCTCCACTTT.

V usage is TRBV7-6 and J usage is TRBJ2-7; 7 bases agree with TRBD1. This CDR3 is 14 amino acids long. V shed 5 bases and J 6 bases; nucleotides not matched to a gene: 10. Germline V CDR1 and CDR2: SGHVS, FNYEAQ. CDR3 amino acids: CASSLRTGVSEQYF. The DNA for the CDR3 is TGTGCCAGCAGCCTGAGGACAGGCGTCAGCGAGCAGTACTTC.